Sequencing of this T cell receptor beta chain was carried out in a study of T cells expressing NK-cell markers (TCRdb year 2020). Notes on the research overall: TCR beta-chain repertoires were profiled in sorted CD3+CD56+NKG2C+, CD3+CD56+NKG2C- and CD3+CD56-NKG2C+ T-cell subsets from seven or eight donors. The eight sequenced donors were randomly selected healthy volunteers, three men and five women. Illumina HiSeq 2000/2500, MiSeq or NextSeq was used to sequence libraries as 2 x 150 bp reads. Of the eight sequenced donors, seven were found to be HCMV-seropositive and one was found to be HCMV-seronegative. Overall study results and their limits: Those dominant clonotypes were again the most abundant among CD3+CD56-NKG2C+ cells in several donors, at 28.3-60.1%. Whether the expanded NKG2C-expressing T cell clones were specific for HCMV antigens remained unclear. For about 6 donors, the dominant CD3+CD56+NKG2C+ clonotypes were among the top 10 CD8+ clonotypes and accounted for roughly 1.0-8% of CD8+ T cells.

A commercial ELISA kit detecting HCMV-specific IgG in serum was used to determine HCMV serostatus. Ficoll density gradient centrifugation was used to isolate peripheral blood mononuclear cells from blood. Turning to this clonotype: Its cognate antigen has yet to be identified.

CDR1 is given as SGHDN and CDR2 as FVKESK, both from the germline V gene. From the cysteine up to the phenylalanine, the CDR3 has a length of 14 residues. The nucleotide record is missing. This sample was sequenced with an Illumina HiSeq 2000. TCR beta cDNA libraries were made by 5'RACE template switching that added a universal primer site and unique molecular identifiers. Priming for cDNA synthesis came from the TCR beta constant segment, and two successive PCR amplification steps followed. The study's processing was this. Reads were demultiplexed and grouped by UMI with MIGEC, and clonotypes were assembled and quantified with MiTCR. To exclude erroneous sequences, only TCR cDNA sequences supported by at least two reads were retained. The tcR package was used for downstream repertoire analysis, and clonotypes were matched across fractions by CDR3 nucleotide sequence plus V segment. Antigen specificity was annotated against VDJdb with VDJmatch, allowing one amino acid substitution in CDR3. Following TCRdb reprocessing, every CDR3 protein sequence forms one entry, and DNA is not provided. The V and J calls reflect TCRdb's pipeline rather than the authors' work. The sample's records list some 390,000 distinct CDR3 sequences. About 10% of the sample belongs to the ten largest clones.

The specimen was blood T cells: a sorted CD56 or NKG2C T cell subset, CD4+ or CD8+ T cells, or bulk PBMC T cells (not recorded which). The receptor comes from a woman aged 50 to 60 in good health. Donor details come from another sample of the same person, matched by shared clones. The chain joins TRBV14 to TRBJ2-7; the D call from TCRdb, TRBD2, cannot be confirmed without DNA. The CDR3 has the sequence CASSSGLGGYEQYF.